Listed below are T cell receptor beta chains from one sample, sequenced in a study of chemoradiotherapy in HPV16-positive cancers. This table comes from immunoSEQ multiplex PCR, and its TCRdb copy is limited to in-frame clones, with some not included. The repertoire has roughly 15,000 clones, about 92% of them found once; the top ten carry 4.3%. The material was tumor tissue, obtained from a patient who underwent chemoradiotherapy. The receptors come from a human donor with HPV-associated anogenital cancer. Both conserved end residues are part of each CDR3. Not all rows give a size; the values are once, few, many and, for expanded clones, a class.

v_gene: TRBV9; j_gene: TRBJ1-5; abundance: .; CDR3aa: CASSRDSNQPQHF
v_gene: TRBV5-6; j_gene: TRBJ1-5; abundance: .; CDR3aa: CASSLEGYSNQPQHF
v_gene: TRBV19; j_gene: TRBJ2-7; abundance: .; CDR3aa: CASSLHRGVGTEQYF
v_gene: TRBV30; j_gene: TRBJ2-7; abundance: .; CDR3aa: CAWSVPLADPYEQYF
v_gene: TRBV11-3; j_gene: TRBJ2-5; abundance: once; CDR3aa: CASRNSGISIQETQYF
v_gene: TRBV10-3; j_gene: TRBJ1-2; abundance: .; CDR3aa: CAITGGSGGYTF
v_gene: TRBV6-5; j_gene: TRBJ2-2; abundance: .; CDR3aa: CASSYALGTGELFF
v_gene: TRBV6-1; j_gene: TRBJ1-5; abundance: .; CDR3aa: CASSGQGRMVQPQHF
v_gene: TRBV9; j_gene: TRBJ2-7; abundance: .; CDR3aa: CASASTGGSYEQYF
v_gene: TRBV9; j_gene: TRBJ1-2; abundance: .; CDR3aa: CASSNQGYGYTF
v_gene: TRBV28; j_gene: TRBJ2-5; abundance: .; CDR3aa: CASSLAGDTEETQYF
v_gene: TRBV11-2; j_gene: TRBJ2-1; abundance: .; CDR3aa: CASSYPVGRNEQFF
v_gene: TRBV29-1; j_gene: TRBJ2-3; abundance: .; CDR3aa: CSVAAGSASDTQYF
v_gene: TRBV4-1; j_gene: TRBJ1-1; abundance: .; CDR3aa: CASSPFTQGSPEAFF
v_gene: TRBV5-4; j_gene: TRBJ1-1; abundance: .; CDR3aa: CASSSSREGNTEAFF
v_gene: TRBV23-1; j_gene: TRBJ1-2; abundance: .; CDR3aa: CASSLGSNYGYTF
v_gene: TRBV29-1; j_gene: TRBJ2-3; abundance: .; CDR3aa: CSTAGFTDTQYF